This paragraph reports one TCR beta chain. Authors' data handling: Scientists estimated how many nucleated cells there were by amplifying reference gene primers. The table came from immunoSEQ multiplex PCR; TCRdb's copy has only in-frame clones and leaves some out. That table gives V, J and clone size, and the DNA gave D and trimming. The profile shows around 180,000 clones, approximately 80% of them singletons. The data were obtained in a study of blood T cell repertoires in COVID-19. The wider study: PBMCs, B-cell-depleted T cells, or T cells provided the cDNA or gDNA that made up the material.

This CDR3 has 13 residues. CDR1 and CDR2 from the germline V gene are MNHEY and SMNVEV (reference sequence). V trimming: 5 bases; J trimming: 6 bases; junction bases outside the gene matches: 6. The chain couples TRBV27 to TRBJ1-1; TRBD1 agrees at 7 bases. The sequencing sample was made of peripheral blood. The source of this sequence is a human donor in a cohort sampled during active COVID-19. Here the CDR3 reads CASSPQGGPEAFF. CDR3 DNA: TGTGCCAGCAGTCCGCAGGGGGGCCCTGAAGCTTTCTTT.